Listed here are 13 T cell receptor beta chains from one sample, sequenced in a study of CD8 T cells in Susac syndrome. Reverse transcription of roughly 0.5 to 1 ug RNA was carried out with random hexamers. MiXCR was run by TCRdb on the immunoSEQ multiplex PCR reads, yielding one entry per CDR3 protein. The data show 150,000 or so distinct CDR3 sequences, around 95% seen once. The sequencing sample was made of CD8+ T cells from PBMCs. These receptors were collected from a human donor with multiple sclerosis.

CDR3 loop: CASSHPEGMDTEAFF. DNA of the CDR3: TGCGCCAGCAGCCACCCGGAAGGGATGGACACTGAAGCTTTCTTT. The genes are TRBV4-1 and TRBJ1-1; no definite D call. V was trimmed by 3 bases and J by 3 bases, leaving 14 bases between them. This CDR3 has 15 residues. From germline, CDR1 is MGHRA and CDR2 YSYEKL.

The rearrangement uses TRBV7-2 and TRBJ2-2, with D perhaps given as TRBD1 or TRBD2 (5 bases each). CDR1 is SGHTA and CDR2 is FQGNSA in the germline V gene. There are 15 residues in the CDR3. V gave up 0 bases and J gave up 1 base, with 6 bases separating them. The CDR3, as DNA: TGTGCCAGCAGCTTAGCTGGGGGGAACACCGGGGAGCTGTTTTTT. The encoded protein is CASSLAGGNTGELFF.

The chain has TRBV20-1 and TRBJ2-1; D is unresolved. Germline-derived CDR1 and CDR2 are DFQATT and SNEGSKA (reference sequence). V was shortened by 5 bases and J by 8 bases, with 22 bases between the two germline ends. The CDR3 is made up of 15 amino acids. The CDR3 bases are TGCAGTGCTGTAACCGGCGAGACGGTTAAGTATGAGCAGTTCTTC. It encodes CSAVTGETVKYEQFF.

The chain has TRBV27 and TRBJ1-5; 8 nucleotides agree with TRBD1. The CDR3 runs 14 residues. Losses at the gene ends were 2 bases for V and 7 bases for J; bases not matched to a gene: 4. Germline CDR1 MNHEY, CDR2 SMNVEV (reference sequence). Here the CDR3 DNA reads TGTGCCAGCAGTTTAGACAGGGGAGGCCAGCCCCAGCATTTT. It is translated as CASSLDRGGQPQHF.

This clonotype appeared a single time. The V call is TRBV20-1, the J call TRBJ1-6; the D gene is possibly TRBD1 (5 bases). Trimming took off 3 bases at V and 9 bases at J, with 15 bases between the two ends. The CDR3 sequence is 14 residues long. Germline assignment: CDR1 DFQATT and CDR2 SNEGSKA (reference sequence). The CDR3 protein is CSASTQGEVSPLHF. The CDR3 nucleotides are TGCAGTGCTAGTACTCAGGGAGAGGTTTCACCCCTCCACTTT.

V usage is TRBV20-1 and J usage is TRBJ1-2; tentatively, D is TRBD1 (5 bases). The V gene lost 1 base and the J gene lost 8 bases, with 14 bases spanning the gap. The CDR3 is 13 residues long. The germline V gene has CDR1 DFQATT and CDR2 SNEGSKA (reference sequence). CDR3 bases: TGCAGTGCTAGAGTCGAACAGGAGGAAGGCTACACCTTC. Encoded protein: CSARVEQEEGYTF.

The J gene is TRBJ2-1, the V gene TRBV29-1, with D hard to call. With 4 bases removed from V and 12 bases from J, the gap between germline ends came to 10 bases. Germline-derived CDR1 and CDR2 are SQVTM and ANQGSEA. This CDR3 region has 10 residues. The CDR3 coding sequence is TGCAGCGTTGTTCTTTCAGGGCAGTTCTTC. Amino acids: CSVVLSGQFF.

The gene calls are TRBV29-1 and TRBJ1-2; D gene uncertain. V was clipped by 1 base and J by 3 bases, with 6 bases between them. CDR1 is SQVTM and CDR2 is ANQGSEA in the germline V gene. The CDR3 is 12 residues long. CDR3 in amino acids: CSVEGIDYGYTF. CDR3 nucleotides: TGCAGCGTTGAAGGTATTGACTATGGCTACACCTTC.

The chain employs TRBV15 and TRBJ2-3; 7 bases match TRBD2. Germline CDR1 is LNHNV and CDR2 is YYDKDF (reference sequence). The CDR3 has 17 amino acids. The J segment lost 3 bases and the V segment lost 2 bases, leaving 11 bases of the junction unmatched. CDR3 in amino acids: CATSRTGTTKMTDTQYF. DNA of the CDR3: TGTGCCACCAGCAGAACCGGGACTACCAAGATGACAGATACGCAGTATTTT.

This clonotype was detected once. The CDR3 reads CASSLAATSLLDEQYV. CDR3 in DNA: TGTGCCAGCAGCTTGGCCGCGACTAGCCTCCTTGACGAGCAGTACGTC. The chain couples TRBV5-6 to TRBJ2-7, with 7 bases fitting TRBD2. Trimming removed 0 bases from V and 5 bases from J; junction bases left unmatched: 11. The CDR3 is 16 amino acids. Germline CDR1 reads SGHDT; CDR2 reads YYEEEE.

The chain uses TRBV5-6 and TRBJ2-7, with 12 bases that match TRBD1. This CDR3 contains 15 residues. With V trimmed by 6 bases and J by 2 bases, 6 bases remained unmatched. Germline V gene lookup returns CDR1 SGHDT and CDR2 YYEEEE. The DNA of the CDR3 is TGTGCCAGCACCAGTTGGGACAGGGGGCCCTACGAGCAGTACGTC. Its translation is CASTSWDRGPYEQYV.

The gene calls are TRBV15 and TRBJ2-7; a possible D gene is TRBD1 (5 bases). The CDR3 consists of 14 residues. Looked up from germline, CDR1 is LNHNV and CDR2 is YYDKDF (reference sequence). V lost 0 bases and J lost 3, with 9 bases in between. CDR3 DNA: TGTGCCACCAGCAGAGATCGGCAGGGCTACGAGCAGTACTTC. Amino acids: CATSRDRQGYEQYF.

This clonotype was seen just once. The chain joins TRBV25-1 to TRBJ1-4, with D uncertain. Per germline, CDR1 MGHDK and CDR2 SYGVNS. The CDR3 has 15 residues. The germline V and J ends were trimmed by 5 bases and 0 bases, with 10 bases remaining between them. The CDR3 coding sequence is TGTGCCAGCAGTCCGATAGGGTCAACTAATGAAAAACTGTTTTTT. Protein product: CASSPIGSTNEKLFF.